One sample yielded the 32 T cell receptor beta chains listed below, sequenced in a study of regulatory T cells in long-lasting Graves disease. Assembly of TCR beta libraries relied on iRepertoire HTBI primers together with Arm-PCR of CDR3 regions. TCRdb passed the multiplex PCR reads through MiXCR, listing each CDR3 protein once. The sample includes 300,000 to 400,000 distinct CDR3 sequences, around 15% of them seen just once. Time point of the sample: newly diagnosed GD, antithyroid drugs for less than 3 months. Following extraction of RNA from PBMCs, that RNA was used to make the TCR library. These same data were also listed under a study on T cells in Graves' hyperthyroidism and ophthalmopathy.

Sequences were derived from peripheral blood mononuclear cells (PBMCs), sampled at new diagnosis, from a patient treated with antithyroid drugs. These TCRs come from a man in his forties or fifties with Graves disease.

This chain connects TRBV24-1 to TRBJ2-7, with TRBD1 as a possible D gene (5 bases). Germline values: CDR1 KGHDR, CDR2 SFDVKD. CDR3 length: 10 amino acids. With 7 bases removed from V and 7 bases from J, the gap between germline ends came to 7 bases. The CDR3 reads CATRQVEQYF. The CDR3 nucleotides read TGTGCCACCAGACAGGTAGAGCAGTACTTC.

At least ten counts were recorded for this clonotype. V usage is TRBV20-1 and J usage is TRBJ2-5; TRBD1 matches 7 bases. CDR3 length: 12 residues. V lost 4 bases to trimming and J lost 5 bases; unmatched junction nucleotides: 4. The germline gives CDR1 DFQATT, CDR2 SNEGSKA (reference sequence). The CDR3 DNA reads TGCAGTGCTACTGACAGGGCGGAGACCCAGTACTTC. Amino acid sequence: CSATDRAETQYF.

This clonotype occurred many times. The chain carries TRBV5-1 and TRBJ1-4; D is uncertain. CDR3 size: 15 residues. CDR1 SGHRS and CDR2 YFSETQ come from the germline V gene. The V end was cut by 0 bases, the J end by 7 bases, with 13 bases between. CDR3 sequence reads: CASSLVSAGSEKLFF. CDR3 DNA sequence: TGCGCCAGCAGCTTGGTGTCAGCCGGGAGTGAAAAACTGTTTTTT.

This clonotype was detected many times. The chain is built from TRBV6-2 or TRBV6-3 and TRBJ2-7; a weak D match, TRBD2 (6 bases). V was trimmed by 2 bases and J by 6 bases, leaving 8 bases between them. The germline V gene has CDR1 MNHEY and CDR2 SVGEGT. The CDR3 is 12 residues long. The CDR3 loop is CASSYGGGEQYF. CDR3 nucleotides: TGTGCCAGCAGTTACGGGGGAGGCGAGCAGTACTTC.

Remarks on this clonotype: A much more abundant neighbour one base away suggests this may be a read error. The chain uses TRBV6-9 and TRBJ2-1; D is unclear. The V end lost 2 bases, the J end lost 9 bases, and 23 bases lay between the germline ends. Germline V CDR1 and CDR2: MNHGY, SVAAGI. This CDR3 has 17 amino acids. The CDR3 loop reads CASSYLPRTSSRSEQFF. In nucleotides, the CDR3 is TGTGCCAGCAGTTATCTCCCTAGGACGTCGAGTAGGAGTGAGCAGTTCTTC.

This clonotype was counted many times. The chain couples TRBV20-1 to TRBJ2-5; D may be TRBD1 (5 bases). Germline V CDR1 and CDR2: DFQATT, SNEGSKA (reference sequence). Trimming removed 1 base from V and 5 bases from J, with 14 bases in between. The CDR3 loop spans 14 amino acids. The DNA of the CDR3 is TGCAGTGCTAGAGTCCCAGGGTTGCCGGAGACCCAGTACTTC. It yields the protein CSARVPGLPETQYF.

This chain uses TRBV20-1 with TRBJ2-3; 7 bases are shared with TRBD1. J was trimmed by 4 bases and V by 2 bases; bases with no gene match: 12. Germline values: CDR1 DFQATT, CDR2 SNEGSKA (reference sequence). This CDR3 spans 16 amino acids. The CDR3 loop is CSARPWERGLSDTQYF. The CDR3 DNA reads TGCAGTGCTAGACCCTGGGAGAGGGGGCTCTCAGATACGCAGTATTTT.

In its sample, this clonotype was seen many times. The chain couples TRBV11-1 to TRBJ1-1, with 7 bases lining up with TRBD1. The CDR3 is made up of 14 amino acids. The germline V gene encodes CDR1 SGHAT and CDR2 FQDESV (reference sequence). V was clipped by 6 bases and J by 6 bases; unmatched bases: 10. CDR3 protein: CASSPMTGSPEAFF. The CDR3 DNA follows: TGTGCCAGCAGTCCAATGACAGGGTCCCCTGAAGCTTTCTTT. The full variable domain, its missing parts supplied by reference TRBV11-1 and TRBJ1-1, is EAEVAQSPRYKITEKSQAVAFWCDPISGHATLYWYRQILGQGPELLVQFQDESVVDDSQLPKDRFSAERLKGVDSTLKIQPAELGDSAMYLCASSPMTGSPEAFFGQGTRLTVV.

Notes on this clonotype: A single base is all that separates this from a far larger clone, so a read error is likely. This chain joins TRBV2 and TRBJ2-7; D is uncertain. Germline CDR1 reads SNHLY; CDR2 reads FYNNEI. Trimming cost V 10 bases and J 7 bases, with 14 bases left between them. This CDR3 has 11 amino acids. CDR3 sequence reads: CATRSSNEQYF. CDR3 nucleotide sequence: TGTGCCACTCGGTCCAGCAATGAGCAGTACTTC.

This clonotype was observed at least ten times. The gene calls are TRBV6-5 and TRBJ2-7; 10 positions match TRBD1. V shed 2 bases, J shed 5 bases, and the junction held 3 bases outside the gene matches. The length of the CDR3 is 14 residues. Germline V gene data show CDR1 as MNHEY and CDR2 as SVGAGI. CDR3 residues: CASSYGTGVNEQYF. The CDR3 nucleotides read TGTGCCAGCAGTTACGGGACAGGGGTCAACGAGCAGTACTTC.

In its sample, this clonotype was seen many times. The chain links TRBV28 to TRBJ1-4, with D possibly being TRBD1 (5 bases). CDR3 length: 14 amino acids. Germline V lookup: CDR1 MDHEN, CDR2 SYDVKM. Trimming shortened V by 4 bases and J by 7 bases, and 13 bases separated the two germline ends. In nucleotides, the CDR3 is TGTGCCAGCAGTTCTCAGGGTCTTCGTGAAAAACTGTTTTTT. This encodes CASSSQGLREKLFF.

This clonotype was seen a few times. The junction departs from the called germline gene at one end, perhaps through a read error. The V and J genes are TRBV5-1 and TRBJ2-1; no firm D call. This CDR3 has 16 residues. The germline V gene encodes CDR1 SGHRS and CDR2 YFSETQ. CDR3 sequence: CASSSLTASSCNEQSF. CDR3 DNA sequence: TGCGCCAGCAGCTCCCTGACGGCCAGCTCCTGCAATGAGCAGTCCTTC.

This rearrangement joins TRBV20-1 to TRBJ2-3; weak D call: TRBD1 (7 bases). The CDR3 length is 15 residues. The germline gives CDR1 DFQATT, CDR2 SNEGSKA (reference sequence). Between the trimmed V and J ends, which lost 5 bases and 2 bases, there was a span of 17 bases. The CDR3 DNA reads as TGCAGTGCTCCGCGCACAGGGGAGGTCACAGATACGCAGTATTTT. This codes for CSAPRTGEVTDTQYF.

This chain joins TRBV27 and TRBJ1-4; a possible D gene is TRBD1 (5 bases). V was cut by 5 bases and J by 0 bases, with 13 bases left in between. The CDR3 runs to 16 residues. CDR1 and CDR2 from the germline V gene are MNHEY and SMNVEV (reference sequence). The CDR3 region is CASSLGTGATNEKLFF. In DNA form, the CDR3 reads TGTGCCAGCAGTCTAGGGACCGGCGCAACTAATGAAAAACTGTTTTTT.

Remarks on this clonotype: With a much larger clone just one base away, this may be a read error. The chain carries TRBV11-2 and TRBJ2-3; D gene uncertain. CDR1 and CDR2 (germline): SGHAT, FQNNGV. CDR3 length: 13 residues. The CDR3 DNA reads as TGTGCCGGCAGCTTGGCCCCCGCAGATACGCAGTATTTT. Translated: CAGSLAPADTQYF.

This clonotype was picked up many times. The chain combines TRBV12-3 or TRBV12-4 with TRBJ2-5; a possible D gene is TRBD2 (5 bases). This CDR3 comprises 14 residues. V was pared by 0 bases and J by 7 bases, with 12 bases between. The CDR3 region has the DNA TGTGCCAGCAGTTTAGCGCCGGCGGGTGCGACCCAGTACTTC. It yields the protein CASSLAPAGATQYF.

This clonotype has at least ten counts. The CDR3: CASSLLQSRQETQYF. The CDR3 coding sequence is TGTGCCAGCAGTTTATTGCAAAGCCGCCAAGAGACCCAGTACTTC. The chain is built from TRBV12-3 or TRBV12-4 and TRBJ2-5, with D uncertain. This CDR3 comprises 15 residues. Trimming removed 2 bases from V and 1 base from J, with 11 bases in between.

This clonotype showed up many times. The rearrangement uses TRBV5-6 and TRBJ2-2; no reliable D call. V lost 0 bases to trimming and J lost 3 bases, with 9 bases between them. This CDR3 is 15 amino acids long. Germline CDR1 and CDR2: SGHDT and YYEEEE. The CDR3 DNA sequence: TGTGCCAGCAGCTTGGACGAGGCATACACCGGGGAGCTGTTTTTT. This encodes CASSLDEAYTGELFF.

This chain links TRBV28 with TRBJ1-1, with D possibly being TRBD1 (5 bases). In germline, CDR1 is MDHEN, CDR2 SYDVKM. V dropped 5 bases and J dropped 3 bases, with 10 bases sitting between them. The CDR3 contains 13 residues. This chain's CDR3 is CASSQWGYTEAFF. CDR3 nucleotides: TGTGCCAGCAGTCAATGGGGGTACACTGAAGCTTTCTTT. Full variable domain (remainder filled in from reference TRBV28 and TRBJ1-1): DVKVTQSSRYLVKRTGEKVFLECVQDMDHENMFWYRQDPGLGLRLIYFSYDVKMKEKGDIPEGYSVSREKKERFSLILESASTNQTSMYLCASSQWGYTEAFFGQGTRLTVV.

This clonotype has at least ten counts. The chain links TRBV30 to TRBJ2-7; 8 bases line up with TRBD1. V lost 3 bases to trimming and J lost 4 bases; unmatched junction nucleotides: 14. Germline V CDR1 and CDR2: GTSNPN, SVGIG (reference sequence). The CDR3 runs to 16 residues. CDR3: CAWSPLVGTGRYEQYF. CDR3 DNA: TGTGCCTGGAGCCCCCTCGTTGGGACAGGAAGATACGAGCAGTACTTC.

This clonotype was observed at least ten times. The chain has TRBV12-3 or TRBV12-4 and TRBJ1-2; the D gene is possibly TRBD1 (5 bases). The CDR3 extends over 13 amino acids. The V end was cut by 3 bases, the J end by 4 bases, with 9 bases between. CDR3 protein: CASSFGARYGYTF. In DNA, the CDR3 is TGTGCCAGCAGTTTTGGGGCGCGCTATGGCTACACCTTC.

V is TRBV13 and J is TRBJ2-5, with TRBD1 identical over 7 bases. The V gene's germline CDR1 is PRHDT and CDR2 FYEKMQ (reference sequence). V lost 5 bases, J lost 5 bases, and 11 bases stayed unmatched. The CDR3 covers 15 residues. The CDR3 DNA follows: TGTGCCAGCAGCCAACGACAGGGCAGGGGGGAGACCCAGTACTTC. Its protein product is CASSQRQGRGETQYF.

This clonotype was seen more than once but under ten times. The rearrangement uses TRBV7-2 and TRBJ2-3; the D is unclear. Trimming removed 6 bases at V and 2 bases at J, with 6 bases between. Per germline, CDR1 SGHTA and CDR2 FQGNSA. This CDR3 contains 12 residues. Here the CDR3 reads CASRLITDTQYF. CDR3 sequence (DNA): TGTGCCAGCAGACTAATCACAGATACGCAGTATTTT. Together with reference TRBV7-2 and TRBJ2-3, the CDR3 gives the full variable domain: GAGVSQSPSNKVTEKGKDVELRCDPISGHTALYWYRQSLGQGLEFLIYFQGNSAPDKSGLPSDRFSAERTGGSVSTLTIQRTQQEDSAVYLCASRLITDTQYFGPGTRLTVL.

At least ten counts were recorded for this clonotype. The rearrangement links TRBV20-1 to TRBJ2-4; D uncertain. The CDR3 totals 14 residues. V gave up 1 base and J gave up 1 base, with 8 bases separating them. CDR1 DFQATT and CDR2 SNEGSKA come from the germline V gene (reference sequence). CDR3 DNA: TGCAGTGCTAGAGTCCCCGGCGCCAAAAACATTCAGTACTTC. Encoded protein: CSARVPGAKNIQYF.

This clonotype was detected a few times. J is TRBJ1-2 and V is TRBV6-2 or TRBV6-3; a possible D gene is TRBD1 (5 bases). Deletions cut 5 bases from V and 8 bases from J, with 15 bases between. Germline CDR1 is MNHEY and CDR2 is SVGEGT. The CDR3 length is 13 residues. In DNA, the CDR3 is TGTGCCAGCAGTGAAGAAGGGGCTAACGGCTACACCTTC. Translated, it gives CASSEEGANGYTF.

The table lists this clonotype with many counts. The chain joins TRBV30 to TRBJ1-6, with D unresolved. The CDR3 length is 13 residues. In germline, CDR1 is GTSNPN, CDR2 SVGIG (reference sequence). V lost 2 bases and J lost 5, with 7 bases in between. CDR3 protein: CAWSYMDNSPLHF. The CDR3 DNA follows: TGTGCCTGGAGTTATATGGATAATTCACCCCTCCACTTT.

There are a few counts of this clonotype. A read error is possible here, since a much larger clone lies one base away. The chain has TRBV27 and TRBJ2-1, with a possible D match to TRBD2 (6 bases). In germline, CDR1 is MNHEY, CDR2 SMNVEV (reference sequence). The length of the CDR3 is 15 residues. The CDR3 DNA reads TGTGCCAGCAGTTTACTGGAGGGAGTCTACAATGAGCGGTTCTTC. It is translated as CASSLLEGVYNERFF.

The gene calls are TRBV20-1 and TRBJ2-1; 11 positions match TRBD2. The length of the CDR3 is 19 residues. Germline-derived CDR1 and CDR2 are DFQATT and SNEGSKA (reference sequence). After removal of 6 bases from V and 4 bases from J, the junction contained 20 bases not matched to a gene. CDR3 amino acids: CSATSLAGGPHTLYNEQFF. The CDR3 nucleotides are TGCAGTGCGACGAGCCTAGCGGGGGGTCCTCATACCCTTTACAATGAGCAGTTCTTC.

The table lists this clonotype with a few counts. The V and J genes are TRBV7-9 and TRBJ1-6; D ambiguous. This CDR3 is built from 15 residues. Between the trimmed V and J ends, which lost 0 bases and 4 bases, there was a span of 7 bases. Germline V gene sequence: CDR1 SEHNR, CDR2 FQNEAQ (reference sequence). Written as DNA, the CDR3 is TGTGCCAGCAGCTTAGCGGCATGGTATAATTCACCCCTCCACTTT. It is translated as CASSLAAWYNSPLHF.

This clonotype was seen ten or more times. The rearrangement joins TRBV24-1 to TRBJ2-3; 8 bases align to TRBD2. The J segment lost 6 bases and the V segment lost 1 base, leaving 5 bases of the junction unmatched. Germline V gene sequence: CDR1 KGHDR, CDR2 SFDVKD. The CDR3 covers 15 residues. The CDR3 reads CATSDLRGGPDTQYF. CDR3 DNA sequence: TGTGCCACCAGTGATTTACGGGGGGGCCCCGATACGCAGTATTTT.

J is TRBJ2-1 and V is TRBV10-1, with D perhaps given as TRBD1 or TRBD2 (6 bases each). CDR1 is WNHNN and CDR2 is SYGVQD in the germline V gene (reference sequence). The CDR3 loop spans 15 amino acids. V lost 7 bases and J 5 bases, leaving 18 bases between the germline ends. The CDR3 loop reads CASKSRGVANNEQFF. In nucleotides, the CDR3 is TGCGCCAGCAAAAGTAGGGGGGTAGCGAACAATGAGCAGTTCTTC.

This clonotype was counted ten times or more. V gene TRBV6-5 combines with J gene TRBJ2-7, with 10 nucleotides matching TRBD2. Trimming at V came to 0 bases and at J to 3 bases, leaving 2 bases not matched to a gene. Looked up from germline, CDR1 is MNHEY and CDR2 is SVGAGI. The CDR3 sequence is 15 residues long. The chain's CDR3 is CASSYSASGGYEQYF. Here the CDR3 DNA reads TGTGCCAGCAGTTACTCGGCTAGCGGGGGCTACGAGCAGTACTTC.